This entry lists 13 T cell receptor beta chains sequenced from one sample in a study of blood T cell repertoires in COVID-19 (TCRdb year 2020). Libraries were made using the immunoSEQ multiplex PCR assay. In TCRdb, the immuneACCESS table is reduced to in-frame sequences with V and J assigned. These tables do not hold every clone; where another copy was compared, an unresolved V gene accounts for under half, and the others remain unexplained. In all, the sample holds tens of thousands of clones, and about 83% of those were seen once. Approximately 15% of the sample is taken by the ten largest. Sequencing was performed on peripheral blood. All receptors derive from a human donor in a cohort sampled during active COVID-19.

The V call is TRBV7-6, the J call TRBJ2-7, with D perhaps TRBD2 (6 bases). Germline-derived CDR1 and CDR2 are SGHVS and FNYEAQ. This CDR3 has 15 residues. V was shortened by 5 bases and J by 2 bases, with 16 bases between the two germline ends. Here the CDR3 reads CASSPQPSGAYEQYF. The CDR3 DNA is TGTGCCAGCAGCCCCCAGCCGTCGGGGGCCTACGAGCAGTACTTC.

The chain's CDR3 is CASSWGLAGGSDTQYF. The DNA for the CDR3 is TGTGCCAGCAGCTGGGGACTAGCGGGAGGGTCGGATACGCAGTATTTT. This sequence joins TRBV9 and TRBJ2-3; 16 positions agree with TRBD2. From germline, CDR1 is SGDLS and CDR2 YYNGEE. J gave up 6 bases and V 4 bases, and 5 bases lay outside the gene matches. This CDR3 has 16 residues.

The chain employs TRBV10-1 and TRBJ2-7; 7 bases line up with TRBD2. Germline CDR1 reads WNHNN; CDR2 reads SYGVQD (reference sequence). Trimming took 0 bases from V and 6 from J; bases not matched to a gene: 5. This CDR3 contains 14 residues. Written as DNA, the CDR3 is TGCGCCAGCAGTGAGTCTGGCGGGAGTTTCGAGCAGTACTTC. This encodes CASSESGGSFEQYF.

A single count supports this clone. The chain recombines TRBV9 with TRBJ1-1; 11 bases map to TRBD1. The CDR3 contains 16 residues. The V and J ends lost 0 bases and 5 bases, in that order; junction bases with no gene match: 6. Germline assignment: CDR1 SGDLS and CDR2 YYNGEE. The CDR3 nucleotides are TGTGCCAGCAGCGTAGTAGGACAGGGGGCCGGGACTGAAGCTTTCTTT. It is translated as CASSVVGQGAGTEAFF.

The chain combines TRBV9 with TRBJ2-7; D is perhaps TRBD1 (6 bases). V lost 0 bases and J 7 bases, leaving 17 bases between the germline ends. The CDR3 covers 15 residues. Germline V gene data show CDR1 as SGDLS and CDR2 as YYNGEE. This CDR3 reads CASSVGVGARREQYF. CDR3 nucleotide sequence: TGTGCCAGCAGCGTAGGAGTGGGGGCCAGAAGGGAGCAGTACTTC.

The chain uses TRBV7-9 and TRBJ2-1; possibly TRBD2 for D (6 bases). The CDR3 length is 14 residues. V lost 2 bases, J lost 2 bases, and 7 bases lay in between. CDR1 and CDR2 (germline): SEHNR, FQNEAQ (reference sequence). As DNA, the CDR3 is TGTGCCAGCAGCTTAACGGGAGCCTACAATGAGCAGTTCTTC. Amino acid sequence: CASSLTGAYNEQFF.

This chain connects TRBV4-1 to TRBJ1-2, with TRBD1 as a possible D gene (6 bases). Trimming removed 0 bases from V and 3 bases from J, with 14 bases in between. This CDR3 has 16 amino acids. Germline V gives CDR1 MGHRA, CDR2 YSYEKL. The CDR3: CASSQDEGVGYYGYTF. As DNA, the CDR3 is TGCGCCAGCAGCCAAGACGAGGGGGTTGGGTACTATGGCTACACCTTC.

The gene calls are TRBV11-3 and TRBJ2-1, with D tentatively TRBD1 (5 bases). Trimming left V 1 base short and J 6 bases short, with 19 bases between. This CDR3 is built from 17 residues. Germline V gives CDR1 SGHNT, CDR2 YENEEA. The CDR3: CASSLVAGNTPRNEQFF. Written as DNA, the CDR3 is TGTGCCAGCAGCTTAGTTGCAGGGAACACCCCGCGCAATGAGCAGTTCTTC.

The CDR3 bases are TGTGCCAGCAGTCAGGTCCCCCTAGCTCTGGCCTACGAGCAGTACTTC. As protein: CASSQVPLALAYEQYF. The chain has TRBV27 and TRBJ2-7, with D possibly matching TRBD2 (5 bases). Trimming left V 5 bases short and J 2 bases short, with 19 bases between. This CDR3 comprises 16 residues. CDR1 is MNHEY, CDR2 SMNVEV, per germline (reference sequence).

The V call is TRBV4-1, the J call TRBJ1-1; 9 bases fit TRBD1. Germline-derived CDR1 and CDR2 are MGHRA and YSYEKL. The CDR3 loop spans 17 amino acids. V lost 1 base and J lost 0; bases outside the gene matches: 6. CDR3 DNA sequence: TGCGCCAGCAGCCAAGGTCAGACAGGGGGAATGAACACTGAAGCTTTCTTT. This gives the protein CASSQGQTGGMNTEAFF.

The chain couples TRBV4-3 to TRBJ2-7; the D gene is possibly TRBD1 (5 bases). Germline V gene sequence: CDR1 LGHNA, CDR2 YSLEER. The V end lost 2 bases, the J end lost 4 bases, and 12 bases lay between the germline ends. The CDR3 is made up of 14 amino acids. CDR3 loop: CASSQTQVGYEQYF. The CDR3 DNA follows: TGCGCCAGCAGCCAAACACAGGTCGGGTACGAGCAGTACTTC.

The chain combines TRBV5-1 with TRBJ1-4, with D possibly being TRBD1 (6 bases). Germline CDR1 and CDR2: SGHRS and YFSETQ. Trimming removed 3 bases at V and 0 bases at J, with 6 bases between. This CDR3 has 14 residues. CDR3 protein: CASSWTATNEKLFF. CDR3 sequence (DNA): TGCGCCAGCAGCTGGACAGCAACTAATGAAAAACTGTTTTTT.

The gene calls are TRBV27 and TRBJ1-2, with 7 bases that match TRBD1. Germline V lookup: CDR1 MNHEY, CDR2 SMNVEV (reference sequence). This CDR3 has 17 amino acids. J lost 8 bases, V lost 4 bases, and 19 bases had no gene match. CDR3 residues: CASSSQTKRQGIGGYTF. Written as DNA, the CDR3 is TGTGCCAGCAGTTCGCAAACCAAAAGACAGGGTATCGGGGGCTACACCTTC.